These 2 T cell receptor beta chains were sequenced from one sample in a study of T cell repertoires in cytomegalovirus infection. Their cognate antigens are unknown. TCRdb itself ran the reads through MiXCR, one entry per CDR3 protein. The sample holds about 83,000 distinct CDR3 sequences, 45% to 55% seen once. Sequenced material: CD8+ T cells from cultured PBMCs, taken from culture after CMV antigen stimulation. The receptor source for this set is a human donor in good health (CMV status not recorded). Some clones in this sample may be carry-over from other donors' samples.

The chain joins TRBV7-4 to TRBJ2-1, with unresolved D. V was clipped by 8 bases and J by 7 bases, with 21 bases between them. Germline V gives CDR1 SGHVT, CDR2 SQSDAQ. This CDR3 contains 15 residues. CDR3 region: CASLSGDQVSNEQFF. In DNA form, the CDR3 reads TGTGCCAGCCTTTCTGGGGATCAGGTATCAAATGAGCAGTTCTTC.

The rearrangement uses TRBV7-3 and TRBJ2-7, with D hard to call. The V gene's germline CDR1 is SGHTA and CDR2 FQGTGA. Trimming took off 5 bases at V and 5 bases at J, with 16 bases between the two ends. The CDR3 runs to 14 residues. CDR3 DNA: TGTGCCAGCAGCGCGAGTGGGAATTTGGACGAGCAGTACTTC. Residues: CASSASGNLDEQYF.